The sequence of this TCR beta chain was determined in a study of cytomegalovirus exposure and HLA in healthy donors. Study results and limitations: Association of 16,951 TCR beta sequences with HLA alleles was found at 0.05 false discovery rate in a later analysis.

V dropped 0 bases and J dropped 5 bases, with 19 bases sitting between them. The CDR3 has 16 residues. Germline CDR1 reads SQVTM; CDR2 reads ANQGSEA. About this clone itself: Its antigen is unidentified.

PCR employed 60 Vbeta and 13 Jbeta primers. The protocol was immunoSEQ multiplex PCR, while the TCRdb copy is restricted to in-frame clones and leaves out a portion. The sample lists some 150,000 clones, approximately 87% occurring once. Every donor was a healthy person donating bone marrow. This receptor was taken from a woman in her 30s in good health and CMV-seronegative. Input material: PBMCs. This chain links TRBV29-1 with TRBJ2-5; D is possibly TRBD2 (6 bases). CDR3 sequence: CSVEEIVGAGMETQYF. The CDR3 DNA reads TGCAGCGTTGAAGAGATCGTTGGTGCGGGGATGGAGACCCAGTACTTC.